This T cell receptor beta chain was sequenced in a study of cytomegalovirus exposure and HLA in healthy donors. This clone was counted between two and nine times. Its specificity is unknown. The same CDR3 can be traced to other DNA sequences in this sample. Regarding the study as a whole: The authors listed about 170 TCR beta chains as cytomegalovirus-associated.

It was with 60 Vbeta and 13 Jbeta primers that the PCR ran. Original methodology: Roughly 11 million of the 80 million or so unique TCR beta chains counted in a later analysis were shared. Repertoires were generated with immunoSEQ multiplex PCR, while TCRdb's copy carries only in-frame clones and drops some. D and trimming were read from the DNA, whereas the V and J calls and clone size are those reported in that table. Of around 160,000 clones in the sample, 79% are singletons; the top ten hold about 6.9%. CDR1 is SNHLY, CDR2 FYNNEI, per germline. There are 13 residues in the CDR3. After removal of 4 bases from V and 6 bases from J, the junction contained 3 bases not matched to a gene.

Sequencing was done on a sample of PBMCs. J is TRBJ1-5 and V is TRBV2; 7 positions agree with TRBD1. The source is a middle-aged woman in good health and CMV-seropositive. The CDR3 spells CASSGQGGQPQHF. The CDR3 DNA is TGTGCCAGCAGTGGACAGGGCGGTCAGCCCCAGCATTTT.